These 28 T cell receptor beta chains share one sample of origin, sequenced in a study of beta chain features in type 1 diabetes. The sequenced template was cDNA made from the entire isolated RNA. Using immunoSEQ multiplex PCR, the repertoire was profiled, and TCRdb retains in-frame clones only, with some absent. The repertoire consists of about 360,000 clones, with roughly 12% occurring once and the leading ten covering around 0.015%. Sequenced material: naive CD4+ T cells from blood. These receptor sequences come from a man younger than 35 in good health.

The chain is built from TRBV15 and TRBJ1-5, with a possible D match to TRBD1 (6 bases). CDR1 is LNHNV and CDR2 is YYDKDF in the germline V gene (reference sequence). Trimming left V 2 bases short and J 7 bases short, with 9 bases between. The CDR3 spans 13 residues. The CDR3 spells CATSRSDRQPQHF. In DNA, the CDR3 is TGTGCCACCAGCAGATCGGACAGACAGCCCCAGCATTTT.

The chain recombines TRBV28 with TRBJ1-2; tentative D call: TRBD1 (6 bases). Germline assignment: CDR1 MDHEN and CDR2 SYDVKM. The CDR3 sequence is 16 residues long. The V gene lost 11 bases and the J gene lost 2 bases, with 24 bases spanning the gap. The CDR3 loop reads CAGGLGGAGDNYGYTF. In DNA form, the CDR3 reads TGTGCCGGAGGATTGGGGGGGGCCGGGGACAACTATGGCTACACCTTC.

This clone has more than one count but fewer than ten. The rearrangement uses TRBV9 and TRBJ2-7, with 9 bases matching TRBD2. The V segment lost 0 bases and the J segment 5 bases; nucleotides outside the gene matches: 9. Per the germline V gene, CDR1 is SGDLS and CDR2 is YYNGEE. This CDR3 comprises 16 residues. CDR3 DNA: TGTGCCAGCAGCGTAGGTAGCGGGAGTACACGGGACGAGCAGTACTTC. Translated: CASSVGSGSTRDEQYF.

This sequence joins TRBV28 and TRBJ2-7, with 14 bases fitting TRBD2. The V and J ends lost 6 bases and 4 bases, in that order; junction bases with no gene match: 5. CDR1 and CDR2 from the germline V gene are MDHEN and SYDVKM. The CDR3 contains 15 residues. The CDR3 nucleotides are TGTGCCAGCAGACTGGGACTAGCGGGAGTTTACGAGCAGTACTTC. This translates into CASRLGLAGVYEQYF.

This clone occurred a few times. V gene TRBV2 combines with J gene TRBJ1-2; D uncertain. CDR1 and CDR2 (germline): SNHLY, FYNNEI. The CDR3 has 14 amino acids. V shed 1 base and J shed 1 base, with 7 bases lying between them. CDR3 loop: CASSEEPDNYGYTF. CDR3 in DNA: TGTGCCAGCAGTGAAGAACCAGATAACTATGGCTACACCTTC. The full variable domain, its missing parts supplied by reference TRBV2 and TRBJ1-2, is EPEVTQTPSHQVTQMGQEVILRCVPISNHLYFYWYRQILGQKVEFLVSFYNNEISEKSEIFDDQFSVERPDGSNFTLKIRSTKLEDSAMYFCASSEEPDNYGYTFGSGTRLTVV.

V is TRBV30 and J is TRBJ1-2, with D perhaps TRBD1 (6 bases). The CDR3 runs to 15 residues. With 3 bases removed from V and 4 bases from J, the gap between germline ends came to 18 bases. Germline assignment: CDR1 GTSNPN and CDR2 SVGIG (reference sequence). The CDR3 bases are TGTGCCTGGAGCCTGGGGACACCTACCTTCTATGGCTACACCTTC. Translated, it gives CAWSLGTPTFYGYTF.

This clone came up many times. The chain's CDR3 is CSVEGTGMETQYF. As DNA, the CDR3 is TGCAGCGTTGAAGGGACAGGGATGGAGACCCAGTACTTC. The gene calls are TRBV29-1 and TRBJ2-5, with 8 positions matching TRBD1. Per the germline V gene, CDR1 is SQVTM and CDR2 is ANQGSEA. V lost 1 base, J lost 5 bases, and 3 bases stayed unmatched. This CDR3 region has 13 residues.

This clone occurred a few times. The V and J genes are TRBV19 and TRBJ2-1; D ambiguous. This CDR3 has 16 residues. Trimming shortened V by 3 bases and J by 1 base, and 13 bases separated the two germline ends. CDR1 LNHDA and CDR2 SQIVND come from the germline V gene (reference sequence). Written as DNA, the CDR3 is TGTGCCAGTAGTATGACTCGAGGCTCGTCCTACAATGAGCAGTTCTTC. Protein: CASSMTRGSSYNEQFF.

V is TRBV15 and J is TRBJ1-5; D gene ambiguous. Trimming shortened V by 3 bases and J by 5 bases, and 8 bases separated the two germline ends. CDR3 length: 13 residues. Per germline, CDR1 LNHNV and CDR2 YYDKDF (reference sequence). The CDR3 DNA follows: TGTGCCACCAGCAGCCAGTATTATCAGCCCCAGCATTTT. It codes for CATSSQYYQPQHF. Supplemented by reference TRBV15 and TRBJ1-5, the full variable domain reads DAMVIQNPRYQVTQFGKPVTLSCSQTLNHNVMYWYQQKSSQAPKLLFHYYDKDFNNEADTPDNFQSRRPNTSFCFLDIRSPGLGDTAMYLCATSSQYYQPQHFGDGTRLSIL.

The chain uses TRBV27 and TRBJ2-1, with 9 nucleotides matching TRBD2. J was trimmed by 7 bases and V by 5 bases; bases with no gene match: 12. Germline V gene data show CDR1 as MNHEY and CDR2 as SMNVEV (reference sequence). CDR3 length equals 16 residues. The CDR3, as DNA: TGTGCCAGCAGTCCCTTCTCACATCTAGCGGGGAATGAGCAGTTCTTC. It encodes CASSPFSHLAGNEQFF.

In its sample, this clone was seen a few times. This chain joins TRBV29-1 and TRBJ2-2, with D possibly being TRBD1 (8 bases). Trimming pared 7 bases from V and 5 bases from J, leaving 14 bases between. The germline V gene encodes CDR1 SQVTM and CDR2 ANQGSEA. The CDR3 length is 13 residues. CDR3 region: CSADRGGTGELFF. The CDR3 nucleotides are TGCAGCGCCGACAGGGGAGGGACCGGGGAGCTGTTTTTT.

The chain links TRBV7-8 to TRBJ2-2; 9 nucleotides align to TRBD2. CDR1 is SGHVS, CDR2 FQNEAQ, per germline. The V gene end was trimmed by 0 bases and the J gene end by 2 bases; junction bases not matched to a gene: 4. This CDR3 has 17 amino acids. The CDR3 DNA reads as TGTGCCAGCAGCTTAGCGTTTAGCGGGGGCAACACCGGGGAGCTGTTTTTT. Its protein is CASSLAFSGGNTGELFF.

V is TRBV5-1 and J is TRBJ1-3; tentative D call: TRBD1 (5 bases). Trimming shortened V by 4 bases and J by 0 bases, and 11 bases separated the two germline ends. The V gene's germline CDR1 is SGHRS and CDR2 YFSETQ. The CDR3 spans 15 residues. The CDR3 sequence: CASSPQGGSGNTIYF. CDR3 in DNA: TGCGCCAGCAGCCCGCAGGGTGGCTCTGGAAACACCATATATTTT.

The chain couples TRBV25-1 to TRBJ2-7; TRBD1 might be the D (5 bases). CDR1 and CDR2 from the germline V gene are MGHDK and SYGVNS. V dropped 2 bases and J dropped 5 bases, with 13 bases sitting between them. There are 14 residues in the CDR3. CDR3 in amino acids: CASSEAGKSHEQYF. The CDR3 DNA sequence: TGTGCCAGCAGTGAAGCAGGGAAGTCCCACGAGCAGTACTTC.

This clone was counted between two and nine times. J is TRBJ2-7 and V is TRBV11-1; TRBD2 agrees at 13 bases. The CDR3 is 15 residues long. Germline CDR1 is SGHAT and CDR2 is FQDESV (reference sequence). The J segment lost 5 bases and the V segment lost 3 bases, leaving 4 bases of the junction unmatched. The CDR3 bases are TGTGCCAGCAGCTTCACTAGCGGGGGGGACGACGAGCAGTACTTC. It specifies CASSFTSGGDDEQYF. The entire variable domain, with the rest obtained from reference TRBV11-1 and TRBJ2-7, is as follows: EAEVAQSPRYKITEKSQAVAFWCDPISGHATLYWYRQILGQGPELLVQFQDESVVDDSQLPKDRFSAERLKGVDSTLKIQPAELGDSAMYLCASSFTSGGDDEQYFGPGTRLTVT.

The table lists this clone with a few counts. V and J are TRBV10-3 and TRBJ1-5; 8 nucleotides line up with TRBD1. The V gene's germline CDR1 is ENHRY and CDR2 SYGVKD. J lost 2 bases, V lost 6 bases, and 3 bases had no gene match. The CDR3 consists of 14 residues. For the CDR3, the DNA is TGTGCCATCAGGTCAGGGGGCGGCAATCAGCCCCAGCATTTT. Its protein is CAIRSGGGNQPQHF.

Notes on this clone: Other DNA sequences in this sample translate to the same CDR3. V usage is TRBV28 and J usage is TRBJ2-7; tentative D call: TRBD1 (5 bases). CDR1 MDHEN and CDR2 SYDVKM come from the germline V gene. The CDR3 consists of 13 residues. Trimming removed 4 bases at V and 3 bases at J, with 10 bases between. The CDR3 loop reads CASSSGQDYEQYF. CDR3 coding DNA: TGTGCCAGCAGTTCAGGGCAGGACTACGAGCAGTACTTC.

CDR3 nucleotide sequence: TGTGCCAGCAGCCCACTTTCGTACCAGGGTAGCACCTACGAGCAGTACTTC. Residues: CASSPLSYQGSTYEQYF. This rearrangement joins TRBV9 to TRBJ2-7; tentative D call: TRBD1 (5 bases). V lost 4 bases, J lost 2 bases, and 22 bases lay in between. Germline V gives CDR1 SGDLS, CDR2 YYNGEE. The CDR3 extends over 17 amino acids.

The gene calls are TRBV7-7 and TRBJ2-2; D is uncertain. Trimming stripped 7 bases from V and 1 base from J, with 7 bases between. The CDR3 totals 13 residues. Looked up from germline, CDR1 is SSHAT and CDR2 is FNYEAQ (reference sequence). The CDR3 reads CASTPGNTGELFF. The DNA of the CDR3 is TGTGCCAGCACCCCCGGGAACACCGGGGAGCTGTTTTTT.

V is TRBV6-4 and J is TRBJ1-5; weak D call: TRBD1 (5 bases). The germline CDR1 and CDR2 sequences are MRHNA and SNTAGT. This CDR3 has 14 amino acids. V was shortened by 5 bases and J by 1 base, with 9 bases between the two germline ends. Written as DNA, the CDR3 is TGTGCCAGCAGTCGGACAAGAAGCAATCAGCCCCAGCATTTT. Residues: CASSRTRSNQPQHF.

The CDR3 is CAWSGGSGTEAFF. CDR3 nucleotide sequence: TGTGCCTGGAGTGGGGGTTCGGGGACTGAAGCTTTCTTT. The chain employs TRBV30 and TRBJ1-1; D gene unclear. Trimming took 1 base from V and 5 from J, leaving 11 bases between them. The CDR3 consists of 13 residues. Germline CDR1 GTSNPN, CDR2 SVGIG (reference sequence).

The rearrangement links TRBV30 to TRBJ2-3; TRBD1 might be the D (6 bases). Germline CDR1 GTSNPN, CDR2 SVGIG (reference sequence). V lost 1 base, J lost 1 base, and 12 bases lay in between. The CDR3 loop spans 15 amino acids. CDR3 in DNA: TGTGCCTGGAGTGAGAAGGACAGCCGCACAGATACGCAGTATTTT. Translating it yields CAWSEKDSRTDTQYF.

The chain has TRBV28 and TRBJ2-7; 7 bases match TRBD1. J lost 3 bases, V lost 6 bases, and 2 bases had no gene match. The CDR3 runs to 12 residues. Germline values: CDR1 MDHEN, CDR2 SYDVKM. The CDR3 sequence is CASRGQYYEQYF. The CDR3 nucleotides are TGTGCCAGCAGGGGACAGTACTACGAGCAGTACTTC.

This chain links TRBV30 with TRBJ2-7; 12 bases line up with TRBD2. Germline CDR1 is GTSNPN and CDR2 is SVGIG (reference sequence). The V segment lost 0 bases and the J segment 3 bases; nucleotides outside the gene matches: 15. The CDR3 runs 19 residues. The CDR3 coding sequence is TGTGCCTGGAGTGTACAATTGACTAGCGGGAGAAGTAGAGGCTACGAGCAGTACTTC. Its protein is CAWSVQLTSGRSRGYEQYF.

The rearrangement joins TRBV7-9 to TRBJ2-7; D possibly corresponds to TRBD2 (5 bases). Trimming stripped 5 bases from V and 6 bases from J, with 11 bases between. This CDR3 is built from 12 residues. Germline CDR1 SEHNR, CDR2 FQNEAQ (reference sequence). The DNA of the CDR3 is TGTGCCAGCAGCAGGCGGGCAGGCGAGCAGTACTTC. Protein: CASSRRAGEQYF.

In its sample, this clone was seen a few times. The rearrangement links TRBV5-1 to TRBJ2-7; 8 positions match TRBD1. The V gene end was trimmed by 7 bases and the J gene end by 1 base; junction bases not matched to a gene: 7. The CDR3 totals 14 residues. Germline V gene lookup returns CDR1 SGHRS and CDR2 YFSETQ. The CDR3 coding sequence is TGCGCCAGCTCCTTGACAGGGGTGTCCTACGAGCAGTACTTC. Translating gives CASSLTGVSYEQYF.

V is TRBV12-5 and J is TRBJ2-1; TRBD1 matches at 8 bases. The CDR3 totals 15 residues. The germline V gene encodes CDR1 LGHNT and CDR2 FRNRAP. V dropped 3 bases and J dropped 0; count of bases not matched to a gene: 1. Written as DNA, the CDR3 is TGTGCTAGTGGTTTCGGACAGGGCTCCTACAATGAGCAGTTCTTC. This codes for CASGFGQGSYNEQFF.

The CDR3 bases are TGTGCCAGCAGTTACTCGTCGGGGACAGGATTCTACGAGCAGTACTTC. As protein: CASSYSSGTGFYEQYF. The chain uses TRBV6-5 and TRBJ2-7; 8 bases are a match to TRBD1. Germline V CDR1 and CDR2: MNHEY, SVGAGI. V gave up 0 bases and J gave up 3 bases; unmatched junction bases: 7. The CDR3 runs 16 residues.